The present entry profiles one T cell receptor (beta chain) with its context. Its specific antigen is unknown. No much larger clone exists at a distance of one base, and base qualities are not known. TCR beta libraries were generated from genomic DNA with the immunoSEQ kit, following the manufacturer's recommendations. To prepare libraries, a first multiplex PCR with proprietary primers was run, followed by a second PCR that added unique barcodes, and a bead cleanup was done after each round. A positive control reaction and a negative control reaction, both provided in the kit, were run with every batch of samples. The final libraries were assessed on an Agilent 4200 TapeStation D1000 ScreenTape, pooled by volume, and quantified by qPCR. Sequencing was performed on an Illumina NextSeq500 using a MidOutput 150-cycle cartridge, with 156 Read1 cycles, 15 Index1 cycles, and the kit custom primers. The pooled library was loaded at about 1 pM with about 20% PhiX control spiked in. The source study handled its data this way. The vendor-processed data were analyzed in R, and a clonotype was defined as all T cells that share the same CDR3 nucleotide sequence. In the clone abundance analyses, frequencies were normalized to the 10,000 most abundant clones in each sample. Before analysis, public T cell clones were removed, and these numbered fewer than six per sample on average. A difference in abundance of at least 32-fold between compartments was used to define tumor-enriched and baseline blood-enriched clonotypes. A beta-binomial differential abundance model was applied to find clonotypes that expanded or contracted between blood time points. Similarity between tumor and blood repertoires was quantified using the Baroni-Urbani and Buser coefficient, and groups were compared with two-tailed Wilcoxon tests in R. TCRdb retrieved this table from immuneACCESS and kept in-frame rearrangements only. Not all clones are present; in checked studies, unresolved V genes account for under half, and no reason is known for the remainder. That table furnishes V, J and clone size, whereas the DNA furnished D and trimming. Recorded for this sample are around 81,000 clones; around four fifths of them occurred a single time. The ten top clones hold around 9.4% of the sample.

The data stem from a study of radiation and T cells in renal cell carcinoma (dated by TCRdb to about 2020). As for the study more broadly: In total, about 53 samples, comprising 26 tumors and some 27 peripheral blood samples, were subjected to TCR beta sequencing. The final blood draw took place at 4 weeks after radiation, the same time as nephrectomy. Across all 55 or so samples, under 4,500,000 unique CDR3 nucleotide sequences, encoding around 2.4 million unique CDR3 amino acid sequences, were identified.

Here is what the overall study found, with its caveats: Because pretreatment tumor biopsies were not available, the study could not determine whether clonotypes were already present within the tumor at baseline. Because the trial had a single-armed design, the trial could not examine how radiation dose or scheduling affected the TCR repertoire. In blood, the top tumor clonotypes increased from baseline to 2 weeks after radiation and then shrank by 4 weeks, which suggests a temporary expansion of tumor-resident clones. Tracking of blood repertoire dynamics stopped at three to four weeks after treatment, with no follow-up past that point.

The intended sense of this specimen's time point label: blood 4 weeks post-SBRT, at nephrectomy. This specimen's treatment or condition label, per the study, means: 15 Gy SBRT to primary tumor, nephrectomy 4 weeks later. Samples were obtained from a clinical trial, in which 15 Gy stereotactic body radiation therapy was delivered to primary renal cell carcinomas and nephrectomy was performed 4 weeks later. To follow tumor-enriched clonotypes, serial peripheral blood was collected from radiation-treated patients at baseline and at 2 weeks and 4 weeks after SBRT. All patients had renal cell carcinoma with clear cell pathology. Genomic DNA for TCR sequencing was prepared using the QIAamp DNA Blood Mini Kit (Qiagen). Samples were included in the analyses only if all quality control checks were passed. Per the germline V gene (reference sequence), LNHNV is the CDR1 and YYDKDF is the CDR2. Deletion took 5 bases off V and 5 bases off J, with a span of 7 bases between the germline ends. The CDR3 measures 12 amino acids from cysteine to phenylalanine. The DNA shown is the 36-base CDR3, in frame from base 1.

The rearrangement combines TRBV15 with TRBJ1-5, with no reliable assignment of the D segment. The TCR sequence derives from a man aged 45-65 years with renal cell carcinoma. The source was blood, collected from a patient whose treatment included radiotherapy and nephrectomy. The CDR3 reads CATSGQDQPQHF. The DNA sequence is given as TGTGCCACCAGCGGGCAGGATCAGCCCCAGCATTTT.